This TCR beta chain appears in the sequencing data of a study of graft-versus-host responses after intestinal transplantation. Study-wide results and limits: High graft-versus-host to host-versus-graft T cell clonal ratios marked allografts of patients with graft-donor macrochimerism. Recipient-marrow GvH clones were detected, some having first appeared in ileum or blood. Circulating GvH clones peaking coincided with falling HvG clones soon after transplant.

A word on this clone: No antigen is known for it.

Trimming pared 4 bases from V and 10 bases from J, leaving 14 bases between. Germline V gene data show CDR1 as SGDLS and CDR2 as YYNGEE. The CDR3 spans 13 residues. The assay was immunoSEQ multiplex PCR, and TCRdb's table has in-frame clones only and misses some. The table has roughly 97,000 clones, roughly 89% seen once; the top ten hold approximately 0.17%. Sequencing used unstimulated CD4+ T cells sorted from spleen or lymph node cells, obtained before transplant. The rearrangement joins TRBV9 to TRBJ1-4, with D perhaps TRBD1 (6 bases). The sequence was collected from a human donor who was the organ donor for an intestinal transplant. As DNA, the CDR3 is TGTGCCAGCAGCCCCCTTTTAGGGGGAAAACTGTTTTTT. It encodes CASSPLLGGKLFF. Variable domain in full (rest from reference TRBV9 and TRBJ1-4): DSGVTQTPKHLITATGQRVTLRCSPRSGDLSVYWYQQSLDQGLQFLIQYYNGEERAKGNILERFSAQQFPDLHSELNLSSLELGDSALYFCASSPLLGGKLFFGSGTQLSVL.